This T cell receptor beta chain derives from a study of T cells in Graves' hyperthyroidism and ophthalmopathy (dated by TCRdb to the late 2010s). Background on the whole study: Peripheral blood was sampled at the time of initial diagnosis, prior to any treatment. The roughly 100 discovery patients were randomly divided into training and test sets at a 7:3 ratio. TCR Vbeta CDR3 sequencing of approximately 140 peripheral blood samples (about 45 ophthalmopathy, some 75 hyperthyroidism and approximately 17 progressor patients) is reported in the paper. To identify TCR V-J signatures that set the groups apart, the researchers used a discovery cohort of 95 to 100 patients, made up of roughly 40 with Graves' ophthalmopathy and approximately 57 with stable Graves' hyperthyroidism. Prospective prediction of ophthalmopathy was tested in an independent validation cohort of 18 to 20 hyperthyroidism patients and 17 patients who later progressed to ophthalmopathy. After sampling, hyperthyroidism patients received methimazole starting at 30 mg daily, and ophthalmopathy patients received high-dose intravenous methylprednisolone. In addition, the study compared T-cell repertoires in thyroid tissue and in blood from over 5 Graves' hyperthyroidism patients. General conclusions and limits of the study: Most expanded thyroid clonotypes (frequency above 0.001) were also detected in blood, suggesting blood repertoires may reflect thyroid immune responses. No statistical method was used to fix the sample size in advance, and group allocation was not hidden from the investigators. A 13 V-J signature model separated ophthalmopathy from stable hyperthyroidism, with approximately 87% sensitivity and 81% to 82% specificity in cross-validation and 80%/75% in testing. In validation, progression to ophthalmopathy was predicted by the model with approximately 67% sensitivity and 72.22% specificity, a median of around 6.5 months before onset.

The germline V gene (reference sequence) yields PRHDT for CDR1 and FYEKMQ for CDR2. The V end loses 2 bases and the J end loses 0 bases, and a stretch of 12 bases separates them. From the cysteine up to the phenylalanine, the CDR3 has a length of 16 residues. The sequence is cut down to CDR3 DNA, 48 bases in frame from base 1. In the ophthalmopathy patients, disease was moderately to severely active, with a Clinical Activity Score of 3 or more, a NOSPECS grade of 4 or more, and a duration of less than 3 months. Patients with uncontrolled infections, other autoimmune diseases, pregnancy or lactation were excluded. Diagnoses were based on clinical symptoms, serum thyroxine and TRAb, thyroid ultrasound and orbital computed tomography. Ficoll-Paque density gradient centrifugation was used to isolate PBMCs from under 11 ml of fresh peripheral blood. Trizol reagent was used to extract total RNA, and RNA quality was then checked on an Agilent 2100 Bioanalyzer.

In the case of this clonotype: This receptor's antigen is unknown. No base-level quality is on record; no much larger clone is a single base apart.

The TCR beta CDR3 regions were amplified from RNA transcripts. For the first round of RT-PCR on the TCR CDR3, the HTBI primer set was used together with the Qiagen OneStep RT-PCR kit. Libraries were constructed in a second round of multiplex PCR, after which size selection and purification were performed. Sequencing of the libraries was done on an Illumina HiSeq2000 using paired-end 100 bp reads. From the authors' description of their analysis: SOAPnuke was used to process the raw data, removing reads that contained adapters or uncalled bases, had a mean Phred below 15, or lacked an exact match to the constant primer or identifier. COPE v1.2.5 was used to merge the high-quality paired reads, and each unique nucleotide sequence was defined as a clonotype. Clonotypes were aligned to IMGT TRBV, TRBD and TRBJ reference segments using MiTCR v1.1. The analysis was restricted to V-J combinations with a frequency above 0.0001, which together covered 99% to 99.2% of the repertoires. A TCS score was defined as the ratio between F50 (clonal expansion) and ExV (chaos), using BLOSUM62-based TCRdist between CDR3 peptides within each V-J. Welch's t-statistics and random forest reduced 450 to 600 V-J features to 13, which were used in a naive Bayes classifier (R e1071). The public reads were quality trimmed at Q25 with fastp and then assembled into clones with MiXCR by TCRdb, keeping productive beta chains. Duplicate CDR3 protein sequences are folded into a single record with the most common DNA and genes. The V and J calls here are based on TCRdb, not the publication. This sample comprises hundreds of thousands of distinct CDR3 sequences, around 21% of them detected only once. Of the sample, about 35% falls within the top ten clones.

Specimen: blood. The rearranged chain carries TRBV13 and TRBJ2-3; TRBD2 is perhaps the D gene, given 7 matching bases. The TCR comes from a man younger than 40 with Graves' ophthalmopathy. The CDR3 region reads CASSLRGGKSTDTQYF. The nucleotides are TGTGCCAGCAGCTTAAGGGGGGGTAAAAGCACAGATACGCAGTATTTT.